This T cell receptor (beta chain) is from a study of blood T cells in healthy people across ages. Germline values: CDR1 SGDLS, CDR2 YYNGEE. Trimming pared 3 bases from V and 3 bases from J, leaving 8 bases between. CDR3 length: 13 amino acids. A word on this clonotype: Its antigen is as yet unknown.

A second PCR of 7 to 11 cycles used a sample-barcoded 5' primer and a J-beta primer mix. A tag from a template-switch adaptor with 12 random nucleotides marked each cDNA molecule. TCRdb reanalysed the 5' RACE reads using MiXCR and keeps one entry per CDR3 protein. Of 1.5 million to 2 million distinct CDR3 sequences listed, 39% were seen once; the top ten hold approximately 22%. Caucasian, healthy and from Russia, the donors were aged between about 6 and 90. Whole-study findings and limits: A roughly linear fall in TCR beta diversity per million T cells was seen with increasing age. Diversity estimated from one million T cells was considered an underestimate.

The TCR comes from a human donor in good health. J is TRBJ2-3 and V is TRBV9; D uncertain. Sequences were obtained from blood. The CDR3 DNA is TGTGCCAGCAGCGCTTGGCGAACAGATACGCAGTATTTT. Translated: CASSAWRTDTQYF.